This T cell receptor beta chain is from a study of blood T cells in healthy people across ages. General study points: More naive CD4+ cells and higher diversity marked long-lived donors relative to aged donors.

A word on this clonotype: Its target is not known.

Alongside a J-beta primer mix, a sample-barcoded 5' primer served in a second PCR lasting about 6 to 12 cycles. Each cDNA molecule carried a tag from a template-switch adaptor that contained 12 random nucleotides. TCRdb recomputed calls from the 5' RACE reads with MiXCR, one row per CDR3 protein. The sample lists some 1.5 million distinct CDR3 sequences; 28% were seen once. The CDR3 totals 16 residues. V shed 3 bases, J shed 3 bases, and the junction held 8 bases outside the gene matches. Looked up from germline, CDR1 is SGHDT and CDR2 is YYEEEE. Sequencing input: blood. The J gene is TRBJ2-1, the V gene TRBV5-6; TRBD2 matches at 8 bases. The receptor was isolated from a woman younger than 45 in good health. The CDR3 nucleotides read TGTGCCAGCAGCTCGTCTAGGCGGGAGGTCTACAATGAGCAGTTCTTC. It yields the protein CASSSSRREVYNEQFF.